One T cell receptor (beta chain) is described in this entry. As every portion of the isolated RNA was reverse transcribed, the sequencing read expressed TCRB transcripts. The repertoire was sequenced with immunoSEQ multiplex PCR; TCRdb's copy has only in-frame clones and lacks some. The sample has 810,000 or so clones, roughly a sixth seen once. The authors sorted CD4+ naive, central memory, regulatory and stem cell-like memory cells via CD45RO/CCR7/CD25/CD127/CD95/CD27. The data are from a study of beta chain features in type 1 diabetes. Material for sequencing was naive CD4+ T cells from blood. This receptor was obtained from a woman in her late teens or twenties in good health.

Here the CDR3 reads CASSLFAANYGYTF. CDR3 DNA: TGTGCCAGCAGTTTATTTGCAGCTAACTATGGCTACACCTTC. This rearrangement joins TRBV28 to TRBJ1-2; D gene unclear. From germline, CDR1 is MDHEN and CDR2 SYDVKM. The V end was cut by 1 base, the J end by 0 bases, with 6 bases between. There are 14 residues in the CDR3.